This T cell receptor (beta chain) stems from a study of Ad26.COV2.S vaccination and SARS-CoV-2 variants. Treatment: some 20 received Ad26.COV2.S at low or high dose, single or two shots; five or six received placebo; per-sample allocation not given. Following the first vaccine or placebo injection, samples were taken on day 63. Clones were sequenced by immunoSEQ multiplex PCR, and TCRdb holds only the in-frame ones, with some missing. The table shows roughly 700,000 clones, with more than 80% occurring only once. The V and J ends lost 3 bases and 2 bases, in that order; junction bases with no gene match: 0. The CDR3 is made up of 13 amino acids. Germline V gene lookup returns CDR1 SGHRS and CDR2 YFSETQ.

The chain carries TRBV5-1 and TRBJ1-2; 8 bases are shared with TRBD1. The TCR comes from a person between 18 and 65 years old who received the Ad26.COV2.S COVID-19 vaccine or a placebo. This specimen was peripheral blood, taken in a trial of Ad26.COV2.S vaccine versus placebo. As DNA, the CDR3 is TGCGCCAGCAGCTGGGACAGGAACTATGGCTACACCTTC. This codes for CASSWDRNYGYTF. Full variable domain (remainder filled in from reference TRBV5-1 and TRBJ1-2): KAGVTQTPRYLIKTRGQQVTLSCSPISGHRSVSWYQQTPGQGLQFLFEYFSETQRNKGNFPGRFSGRQFSNSRSEMNVSTLELGDSALYLCASSWDRNYGYTFGSGTRLTVV.